The 19 T cell receptor beta chains listed next were all sequenced from one sample in a study of cytomegalovirus exposure and HLA in healthy donors. The PCR was carried out with 60 Vbeta primers and 13 Jbeta primers. TCRdb's copy holds only in-frame clones and misses some; the assay was immunoSEQ multiplex PCR. The sample has around 110,000 clones; roughly 82% are singletons. Sequences were obtained from PBMCs. Receptors were obtained from a woman between 50 and 59 years old in good health and CMV-seropositive.

This clone was counted a single time. The gene calls are TRBV5-1 and TRBJ2-7, with a weak D call TRBD2 (5 bases). The CDR3 consists of 14 residues. V lost 6 bases and J lost 3, with 16 bases in between. Germline CDR1 is SGHRS and CDR2 is YFSETQ. CDR3 residues: CASTKTEAGYEQYF. In DNA form, the CDR3 reads TGCGCCAGCACCAAAACGGAGGCGGGCTACGAGCAGTACTTC.

V gene TRBV5-5 combines with J gene TRBJ2-7; possibly TRBD1 for D (6 bases). CDR3 size: 18 residues. Trimming pared 0 bases from V and 2 bases from J, leaving 21 bases between. In germline, CDR1 is SGHKS, CDR2 YYEKEE (reference sequence). CDR3: CASSLGPDSGRFTYEQYF. As DNA, the CDR3 is TGTGCCAGCAGCTTGGGCCCGGACAGTGGACGATTTACCTACGAGCAGTACTTC.

This chain joins TRBV2 and TRBJ1-3; D is uncertain. Trimming shortened V by 2 bases and J by 4 bases, and 3 bases separated the two germline ends. CDR1 is SNHLY and CDR2 is FYNNEI in the germline V gene. This CDR3 is built from 12 residues. The CDR3 loop is CASSERGNTIYF. The CDR3, as DNA: TGTGCCAGCAGTGAACGGGGAAACACCATATATTTT.

Worth noting for this clone: A read error may produce the germline difference seen at one junction end. The V gene is TRBV7-9, the J gene TRBJ2-5; 7 bases are a match to TRBD1. In germline, CDR1 is SEHNR, CDR2 FQNEAQ (reference sequence). This CDR3 region has 15 residues. The CDR3 loop is CSSSIATGRGETQYF. As DNA, the CDR3 is TGTTCCAGCAGCATAGCGACAGGGCGAGGGGAGACCCAGTACTTC.

Here the CDR3 reads CASSMGQGAVQPQHF. The CDR3 bases are TGTGCCAGTAGTATGGGACAGGGGGCGGTTCAGCCCCAGCATTTT. This sequence joins TRBV19 and TRBJ1-5; TRBD1 aligns across 12 bases. V lost 3 bases to trimming and J lost 6 bases; unmatched junction nucleotides: 3. From germline, CDR1 is LNHDA and CDR2 SQIVND (reference sequence). This CDR3 is 15 amino acids long. Full variable domain (outside the CDR3, taken from reference TRBV19 and TRBJ1-5): DGGITQSPKYLFRKEGQNVTLSCEQNLNHDAMYWYRQDPGQGLRLIYYSQIVNDFQKGDIAEGYSVSREKKESFPLTVTSAQKNPTAFYLCASSMGQGAVQPQHFGDGTRLSIL.

This clone was seen once. V is TRBV5-1 and J is TRBJ2-1; D remains unclear. Trimming stripped 6 bases from V and 5 bases from J, with 12 bases between. The CDR3 consists of 13 residues. Germline-derived CDR1 and CDR2 are SGHRS and YFSETQ. The CDR3 sequence is CASTSVLDNEQFF. In nucleotides, the CDR3 is TGCGCCAGCACCTCGGTGCTGGACAATGAGCAGTTCTTC.

The CDR3 region is CASSLSGGKKDTQYF. The CDR3 DNA sequence: TGTGCCAGCAGCCTCAGCGGGGGGAAGAAAGATACGCAGTATTTT. The gene calls are TRBV7-3 and TRBJ2-3; 9 bases match TRBD2. The length of the CDR3 is 15 residues. Germline CDR1 is SGHTA and CDR2 is FQGTGA. V was clipped by 5 bases and J by 5 bases; unmatched bases: 8.

This chain connects TRBV27 to TRBJ2-2; D is possibly TRBD2 (6 bases). Germline CDR1 is MNHEY and CDR2 is SMNVEV (reference sequence). This CDR3 is built from 15 residues. V shed 3 bases and J shed 1 base, with 9 bases lying between them. The CDR3: CASSFAGRNTGELFF. In DNA, the CDR3 is TGTGCCAGCAGTTTCGCGGGGAGGAACACCGGGGAGCTGTTTTTT.

The chain employs TRBV5-1 and TRBJ1-2; 10 nucleotides line up with TRBD1. Germline CDR1 SGHRS, CDR2 YFSETQ. This CDR3 is 14 amino acids long. V shed 6 bases, J shed 5 bases, and the junction held 7 bases outside the gene matches. The CDR3 loop is CASKSGQGMYGYTF. The CDR3, as DNA: TGCGCCAGCAAATCGGGACAGGGGATGTATGGCTACACCTTC.

A few counts support this clone. This chain joins TRBV7-8 and TRBJ2-7; 9 bases are a match to TRBD1. This CDR3 has 17 residues. From germline, CDR1 is SGHVS and CDR2 FQNEAQ. The V segment lost 7 bases and the J segment 1 base; nucleotides outside the gene matches: 14. The CDR3 loop reads CASTPYSRDRASYEQYF. The DNA for the CDR3 is TGTGCCAGCACGCCCTACTCCCGGGACAGGGCATCCTACGAGCAGTACTTC. The full variable domain, in which reference TRBV7-8 and TRBJ2-7 provide the parts outside the CDR3, is GAGVSQSPRYKVAKRGQDVALRCDPISGHVSLFWYQQALGQGPEFLTYFQNEAQLDKSGLPSDRFFAERPEGSVSTLKIQRTQQEDSAVYLCASTPYSRDRASYEQYFGPGTRLTVT.

The chain combines TRBV9 with TRBJ1-6; 11 positions agree with TRBD1. Trimming removed 4 bases from V and 1 base from J; junction bases left unmatched: 4. The CDR3 sequence is 17 residues long. The germline gives CDR1 SGDLS, CDR2 YYNGEE. Here the CDR3 reads CASSTGTGGSYNSPLHF. CDR3 DNA sequence: TGTGCCAGCAGCACCGGGACAGGGGGATCCTATAATTCACCCCTCCACTTT.

The chain combines TRBV5-1 with TRBJ2-7; TRBD1 matches 9 bases. Trimming at V came to 4 bases and at J to 3 bases, leaving 8 bases not matched to a gene. The CDR3 length is 15 residues. From germline, CDR1 is SGHRS and CDR2 YFSETQ. The CDR3 DNA is TGCGCCAGCAGCACCTCTCCGGGACAGGGCTACGAGCAGTACTTC. Encoded protein: CASSTSPGQGYEQYF. The variable domain in full, with the rest retrieved from reference TRBV5-1 and TRBJ2-7, is KAGVTQTPRYLIKTRGQQVTLSCSPISGHRSVSWYQQTPGQGLQFLFEYFSETQRNKGNFPGRFSGRQFSNSRSEMNVSTLELGDSALYLCASSTSPGQGYEQYFGPGTRLTVT.

The chain links TRBV7-6 to TRBJ1-4; D gene uncertain. V dropped 5 bases and J dropped 4 bases, with 14 bases sitting between them. CDR3 length: 15 amino acids. CDR1 and CDR2 from the germline V gene are SGHVS and FNYEAQ. The CDR3 protein is CASSPRGWLNEKLFF. In nucleotides, the CDR3 is TGTGCCAGCAGCCCCCGAGGGTGGCTTAATGAAAAACTGTTTTTT.

The chain is built from TRBV18 and TRBJ1-1; D gene unclear. The CDR3 consists of 15 residues. V dropped 0 bases and J dropped 2 bases, with 10 bases sitting between them. The germline CDR1 and CDR2 sequences are KGHSH and LQKENI. The DNA of the CDR3 is TGTGCCAGCTCACCACCGGTGCCAGGCAACACTGAAGCTTTCTTT. It yields the protein CASSPPVPGNTEAFF.

V and J are TRBV9 and TRBJ2-7; 8 positions match TRBD1. This CDR3 has 15 residues. V was clipped by 4 bases and J by 3 bases; unmatched bases: 9. CDR1 and CDR2 (germline): SGDLS, YYNGEE. CDR3 in DNA: TGTGCCAGCAGCCCGACAGGGGTTCCCCTCTACGAGCAGTACTTC. This encodes CASSPTGVPLYEQYF.

This clone was recorded only once. J is TRBJ1-4 and V is TRBV4-2; 9 bases agree with TRBD1. Germline V CDR1 and CDR2: LGHNA, YNFKEQ. This CDR3 contains 17 residues. The trim removed 0 bases at V and 5 bases at J, leaving 7 bases unmatched. The CDR3 reads CASSQDFPGQGNEKLFF. For the CDR3, the DNA is TGTGCCAGCAGCCAAGATTTTCCGGGACAGGGCAATGAAAAACTGTTTTTT.

V usage is TRBV7-8 and J usage is TRBJ1-5, with 7 bases lining up with TRBD1. The CDR3 length is 14 residues. The germline V gene has CDR1 SGHVS and CDR2 FQNEAQ. V shed 5 bases and J 2 bases; nucleotides not matched to a gene: 3. The CDR3 bases are TGTGCCAGCAGCCCGGGACAGCGCAATCAGCCCCAGCATTTT. It translates to CASSPGQRNQPQHF. The full variable domain, completed using reference TRBV7-8 and TRBJ1-5, is GAGVSQSPRYKVAKRGQDVALRCDPISGHVSLFWYQQALGQGPEFLTYFQNEAQLDKSGLPSDRFFAERPEGSVSTLKIQRTQQEDSAVYLCASSPGQRNQPQHFGDGTRLSIL.

This clone appeared a single time. This chain joins TRBV30 and TRBJ1-4, with D tentatively TRBD1 (6 bases). The germline V gene encodes CDR1 GTSNPN and CDR2 SVGIG (reference sequence). This CDR3 comprises 14 residues. With 3 bases removed from V and 0 bases from J, the gap between germline ends came to 8 bases. The DNA of the CDR3 is TGTGCCTGGAGGCGGACAGCAACTAATGAAAAACTGTTTTTT. Residues: CAWRRTATNEKLFF.

This clone was seen only a few times. The chain employs TRBV7-9 and TRBJ1-1; a possible D gene is TRBD1 (6 bases). V was cut by 1 base and J by 8 bases, with 11 bases left in between. This CDR3 is built from 13 residues. Germline lookup yields CDR1 SEHNR and CDR2 FQNEAQ (reference sequence). The CDR3 sequence: CASSLGSGAEAFF. The CDR3 DNA reads TGTGCCAGCAGCTTAGGATCAGGGGCGGAAGCTTTCTTT.